This is a list of T cell receptor beta chains from one sample in a study of T cell responses to AZD1222 COVID-19 vaccine. This table comes from immunoSEQ multiplex PCR, and its TCRdb copy is limited to in-frame clones, with some not included. The data hold roughly 150,000 clones, with approximately 88% observed a single time. Sequenced material: peripheral blood, taken on day 0 of AZD1222 vaccination. Receptors originate from an adult in good health. CDR3s leave out the opening cysteine and the closing phenylalanine or tryptophan.

v_gene	CDR3aa
TRBV7-9	ASSRGGLGEQY
TRBV4-3	ASSQFVGGVYEQY
TRBV18	ASSPRTRSPLH
TRBV28	ASSPPGRVEAF
TRBV24-1	ATSDVGLANRNEQF
TRBV3-1/TRBV3-2	ASSQTTGTFYGYT
TRBV4-2	ASSQDRGLGAHQPQH
TRBV19	ASSPRQTSYEQY
TRBV11-3	ASRPNTGELF
TRBV2	ASSERGLNTGELF
TRBV2	ASSGQGYNEQF
TRBV7-2	ASSLLGGQGIRYGYT
TRBV7-8	ASSEGQGKSPLH
TRBV2	ASQHRRTGHPSATYEQY
TRBV7-8	ASSSRMGQGASNQPQH
TRBV28	ASSFQGSGANVLT
TRBV29-1	SVENLVREQY
TRBV19	ASSIFGGNTEAF
TRBV20-1	SALGQPST
TRBV4-3	ASKSTGGTGELF
TRBV4-3	ASSQATGGFGYT
TRBV21-1	ASSNRDGFYEQY
TRBV9	ASSVVANNEQF
TRBV27	ASSLTSGSAGELF
TRBV7-9	ASDGGGGEQF
TRBV6-5	ASTNLGYTEAF
TRBV28	ASSYRDRGRLGQPQH
TRBV28	ASSLSMTEAF
TRBV7-6	ASSPRVSSYNEQF
TRBV28	ASNLTPGTLDSNQPQH
TRBV19	ASSTLRGTGASPLH
TRBV29-1	SVEPGPQH
TRBV6-6	ASSPSGGTGGWNTEAF
TRBV7-9	ASRPEGWVNTEAF
TRBV7-9	ASSRGFSVGENEQF
TRBV6-5	ASSLTGPQPQH
TRBV3-1/TRBV3-2	ASSQAQARVSGNTIY
TRBV18	ASSPENNRAGALH
TRBV19	ASSIVKGTSGSAYNEQF
TRBV7-2	ASSLFGGSTDTQY
TRBV6-1	ASSEKGPWVTQY
TRBV10-3	AIRRDTSYEQY
TRBV24-1	ATSDSRSAVYGYT
TRBV25-1	ASSGWGVIAEAF
TRBV27	ASSLQAGAYSNQPQH
TRBV30	AWRSGNTIY
TRBV6-5	ASRPAGAMYNEQF
TRBV6-5	ASSSRTTYGYT
TRBV3-1/TRBV3-2	ASSRDTNTEAF
TRBV5-1	ASRPELRGNEKLF
TRBV11-3	ASSNDSRGGLFGYT
TRBV14	ASGLSGGRGYT
TRBV21-1	ASSKAGTDTQY
TRBV2	ASKRDAYEQY
TRBV29-1	SVEGTGELF
TRBV19	ASSSVVGNEKLF
TRBV4-3	ASSQGLTSGKYEQY